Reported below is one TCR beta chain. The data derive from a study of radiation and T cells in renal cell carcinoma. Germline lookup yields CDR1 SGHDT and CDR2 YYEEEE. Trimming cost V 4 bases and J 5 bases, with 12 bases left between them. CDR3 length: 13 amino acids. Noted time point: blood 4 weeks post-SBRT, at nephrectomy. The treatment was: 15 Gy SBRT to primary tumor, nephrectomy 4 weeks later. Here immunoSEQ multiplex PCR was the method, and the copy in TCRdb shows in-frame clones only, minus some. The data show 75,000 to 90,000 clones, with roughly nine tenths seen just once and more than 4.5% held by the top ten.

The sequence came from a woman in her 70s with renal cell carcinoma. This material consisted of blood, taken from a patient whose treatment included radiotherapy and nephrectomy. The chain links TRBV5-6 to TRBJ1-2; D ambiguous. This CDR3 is CASSPSQRYGYTF. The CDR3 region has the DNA TGTGCCAGCAGCCCTTCTCAACGATATGGCTACACCTTC.